The 28 T cell receptor beta chains below all came from one sample that was sequenced in a study of early T cells in non-severe SARS-CoV-2 infection. TCRdb redid the calling of the 5' RACE reads with MiXCR, one entry per CDR3 protein. The sample contains about 76,000 distinct CDR3 sequences, approximately 11% of which appear only once. Sequences were obtained from whole blood. The receptors shown here come from an adult who was a healthcare worker with PCR-confirmed SARS-CoV-2 infection or an uninfected control (not recorded which).

Ten or more counts support this clonotype. The J gene is TRBJ2-3, the V gene TRBV10-3; 11 bases map to TRBD1. CDR1 and CDR2 from the germline V gene are ENHRY and SYGVKD. The V gene end was trimmed by 0 bases and the J gene end by 5 bases; junction bases not matched to a gene: 4. This CDR3 is built from 16 residues. For the CDR3, the DNA is TGTGCCATCAGTGAGTCCGGGACAGGGGGTATAGATACGCAGTATTTT. Translated: CAISESGTGGIDTQYF.

Turning to this clonotype: This may stem from a read error, because a much larger clone lies one nucleotide away. This chain joins TRBV2 and TRBJ2-1; 8 nucleotides agree with TRBD2. Germline V gene sequence: CDR1 SNHLY, CDR2 FYNNEI. The CDR3 runs 15 residues. The CDR3 is CVSSVDGGVGNEQFF. As DNA, the CDR3 is TGTGTCAGCAGCGTCGACGGGGGGGTCGGCAATGAGCAGTTCTTC.

There are many counts of this clonotype. This rearrangement joins TRBV4-1 to TRBJ1-2, with unresolved D. The CDR3 has 15 residues. V lost 0 bases and J 3 bases, leaving 11 bases between the germline ends. Looked up from germline, CDR1 is MGHRA and CDR2 is YSYEKL. In DNA, the CDR3 is TGCGCCAGCAGCCAAGAGGCCCAAGCCCACTATGGCTACACCTTC. Protein sequence: CASSQEAQAHYGYTF.

V and J are TRBV16 and TRBJ2-6; no definite D call. CDR1 is KGHSY and CDR2 is FQNENV in the germline V gene. V lost 11 bases and J 4 bases, leaving 12 bases between the germline ends. This CDR3 has 13 amino acids. CDR3 DNA: TGTGCCGGCGCACGATCCGGGGCCAACGTCCTGACTTTC. Encoded protein: CAGARSGANVLTF.

The rearrangement uses TRBV13 and TRBJ2-2; TRBD2 is a possible D gene (5 bases). Trimming stripped 2 bases from V and 7 bases from J, with 20 bases between. Germline V gene lookup returns CDR1 PRHDT and CDR2 FYEKMQ (reference sequence). The length of the CDR3 is 17 residues. CDR3 DNA sequence: TGTGCCAGCAGCTTACCCCTCCGTAGGGAGTCGGGCGGGGAGCTGTTTTTT. This encodes CASSLPLRRESGGELFF.

As for this clonotype: A read error may explain this, as a much larger clone is one base away. The J gene is TRBJ1-5, the V gene TRBV12-3 or TRBV12-4; D call uncertain. This CDR3 comprises 14 residues. The V end was cut by 3 bases, the J end by 5 bases, with 11 bases between. CDR3 sequence (DNA): TGTGCCAGCAGTTTTGAGGGTCCCCATCAGCCCCAGCATTTT. Protein: CASSFEGPHQPQHF.

At least ten counts were recorded for this clonotype. V is TRBV10-3 and J is TRBJ2-1; D gene ambiguous. The CDR3 sequence is 12 residues long. V was clipped by 3 bases and J by 7 bases, with 7 bases between them. Germline loops: CDR1 ENHRY, CDR2 SYGVKD. The CDR3 region is CAISDLGNEQFF. CDR3 nucleotide sequence: TGTGCCATCAGTGATTTAGGAAATGAGCAGTTCTTC.

This clonotype was seen ten or more times. This sequence joins TRBV12-3 or TRBV12-4 and TRBJ1-2; the match to TRBD1 covers 9 bases. Trimming at V came to 1 base and at J to 4 bases, leaving 1 base not matched to a gene. CDR3 length: 14 residues. The chain's CDR3 is CASSLGGQGYGYTF. The CDR3 DNA reads as TGTGCCAGCAGTTTAGGGGGACAGGGCTATGGCTACACCTTC.

This clonotype was picked up many times. V is TRBV11-3 and J is TRBJ1-1; D is unclear. There are 12 residues in the CDR3. V lost 1 base and J lost 5, with 5 bases in between. Germline V gives CDR1 SGHNT, CDR2 YENEEA. This chain's CDR3 is CASSLGRTEAFF. The CDR3 DNA sequence: TGTGCCAGCAGCTTAGGAAGGACTGAAGCTTTCTTT.

This clonotype was seen many times. CDR3 amino acids: CASSFRRSGWGELFF. The DNA of the CDR3 is TGTGCCAGCAGTTTTCGCCGCTCAGGGTGGGGGGAGCTGTTTTTT. The chain couples TRBV12-3 or TRBV12-4 to TRBJ2-2; TRBD1 is a possible D gene (5 bases). The CDR3 loop spans 15 amino acids. Trimming removed 3 bases at V and 8 bases at J, with 16 bases between.

The J gene is TRBJ1-6, the V gene TRBV3-1, with TRBD1 matching 7 bases. The CDR3 runs to 15 residues. With V trimmed by 6 bases and J by 7 bases, 9 bases remained unmatched. The germline gives CDR1 LGHDT, CDR2 YNNKEL (reference sequence). The CDR3 nucleotides read TGTGCCAGCAGTTCAAGGGGGCGGACGAATTCACCCCTCCACTTT. Amino acids: CASSSRGRTNSPLHF.

The V call is TRBV29-1, the J call TRBJ1-2; the match to TRBD1 covers 7 bases. J gave up 3 bases and V 8 bases, and 6 bases lay outside the gene matches. The length of the CDR3 is 12 residues. Germline CDR1 and CDR2: SQVTM and ANQGSEA. The DNA for the CDR3 is TGCAGCACGGACAGGATCCACTATGGCTACACCTTC. Its translation is CSTDRIHYGYTF.

The genes are TRBV4-1 and TRBJ2-7; D is perhaps TRBD1 or TRBD2 (5 bases each). This CDR3 is 15 amino acids long. V lost 4 bases to trimming and J lost 0 bases, with 13 bases between them. Per the germline V gene, CDR1 is MGHRA and CDR2 is YSYEKL. CDR3 bases: TGCGCCAGCAGCCCCCAGGCAGGGACCTCCTACGAGCAGTACTTC. Translation: CASSPQAGTSYEQYF.

The genes are TRBV12-3 or TRBV12-4 and TRBJ2-2, with D unclear. This CDR3 is 13 amino acids long. The V and J ends lost 7 bases and 3 bases respectively, with 9 bases between them. CDR3 amino acids: CASMSLDTGELFF. The CDR3 bases are TGTGCCAGCATGAGCCTGGACACCGGGGAGCTGTTTTTT.

A few counts support this clonotype. DNA of the CDR3: TGTGCCAGCAGCGGCCGGGACAGGGATAATTCACCCCTCCACTTT. The encoded protein is CASSGRDRDNSPLHF. The gene calls are TRBV7-6 and TRBJ1-6, with 9 bases fitting TRBD1. CDR1 is SGHVS and CDR2 is FNYEAQ in the germline V gene. With V trimmed by 5 bases and J by 5 bases, 4 bases remained unmatched. The CDR3 sequence is 15 residues long.

This clonotype came up a few times. V gene TRBV20-1 combines with J gene TRBJ2-1, with 13 bases fitting TRBD2. The germline CDR1 and CDR2 sequences are DFQATT and SNEGSKA (reference sequence). The CDR3 runs to 17 residues. V shed 6 bases and J 1 base; nucleotides not matched to a gene: 9. The CDR3 loop is CSAPEAGLAGSYNEQFF. Written as DNA, the CDR3 is TGCAGTGCCCCCGAGGCGGGACTAGCGGGGTCCTACAATGAGCAGTTCTTC.

The gene calls are TRBV20-1 and TRBJ1-1; weak D call: TRBD1 (5 bases). V lost 3 bases to trimming and J lost 8 bases, with 22 bases between them. This CDR3 has 15 amino acids. CDR1 is DFQATT, CDR2 SNEGSKA, per germline (reference sequence). CDR3 amino acids: CSASPSSRGGGEAFF. Here the CDR3 DNA reads TGCAGTGCTAGCCCCTCGAGCCGGGGCGGGGGAGAAGCTTTCTTT.

CDR3 coding DNA: TGTGCCAGCTCACCACAGGGAGTCAGCAATCAGCCCCAGCATTTT. This gives the protein CASSPQGVSNQPQHF. The chain has TRBV18 and TRBJ1-5; D not certain. Germline lookup yields CDR1 KGHSH and CDR2 LQKENI. Trimming pared 1 base from V and 1 base from J, leaving 8 bases between. The CDR3 loop spans 15 amino acids.

The gene calls are TRBV24-1 and TRBJ2-4; D is perhaps TRBD2 (6 bases). Germline lookup yields CDR1 KGHDR and CDR2 SFDVKD. The V and J ends lost 5 bases and 6 bases respectively, with 13 bases between them. This CDR3 region has 14 residues. This CDR3 reads CATSGTTRGNIQYF. The CDR3 nucleotides read TGTGCCACCAGTGGGACTACTCGGGGAAACATTCAGTACTTC.

In its sample, this clonotype was seen a few times. The chain couples TRBV20-1 to TRBJ2-3; TRBD1 matches 8 bases. CDR3 length equals 15 residues. Trimming removed 0 bases from V and 2 bases from J; junction bases left unmatched: 4. Germline CDR1 reads DFQATT; CDR2 reads SNEGSKA (reference sequence). CDR3 nucleotides: TGCAGTGCTAGAGATCGGACAGGGTACACAGATACGCAGTATTTT. Protein product: CSARDRTGYTDTQYF.

V gene TRBV10-3 combines with J gene TRBJ1-1; a weak D match, TRBD1 (6 bases). Germline assignment: CDR1 ENHRY and CDR2 SYGVKD. The CDR3 extends over 15 amino acids. The ends were cut back, 3 bases at V and 4 bases at J, with 15 bases in the middle. The CDR3 region is CAISERGRGVTEAFF. The CDR3 DNA sequence: TGTGCCATCAGTGAACGGGGGCGAGGGGTCACTGAAGCTTTCTTT.

This clonotype was seen more than once but under ten times. V gene TRBV27 combines with J gene TRBJ2-6, with 7 bases fitting TRBD1. The CDR3 totals 14 residues. Trimming at V came to 6 bases and at J to 4 bases, leaving 3 bases not matched to a gene. Germline CDR1 is MNHEY and CDR2 is SMNVEV (reference sequence). The CDR3 spells CASRQGRGANVLTF. In DNA form, the CDR3 reads TGTGCCAGCAGACAGGGGCGGGGGGCCAACGTCCTGACTTTC. The full variable domain, rest sourced from reference TRBV27 and TRBJ2-6, is EAQVTQNPRYLITVTGKKLTVTCSQNMNHEYMSWYRQDPGLGLRQIYYSMNVEVTDKGDVPEGYKVSRKEKRNFPLILESPSPNQTSLYFCASRQGRGANVLTFGAGSRLTVL.

This clonotype came up many times. This chain connects TRBV18 to TRBJ1-3, with D uncertain. This CDR3 has 16 residues. Germline V gene lookup returns CDR1 KGHSH and CDR2 LQKENI. The V end was cut by 4 bases, the J end by 0 bases, with 13 bases between. CDR3 in DNA: TGTGCCAGCTCACTAGCCTCTGTTCGCTCTGGAAACACCATATATTTT. It yields the protein CASSLASVRSGNTIYF.

The rearrangement joins TRBV7-9 to TRBJ1-5, with D tentatively TRBD1 (6 bases). The V end lost 2 bases, the J end lost 3 bases, and 11 bases lay between the germline ends. The V gene's germline CDR1 is SEHNR and CDR2 FQNEAQ (reference sequence). The CDR3 has 15 residues. The CDR3 here is CASSLTSGDNQPQHF. In nucleotides, the CDR3 is TGTGCCAGCAGCTTAACTTCAGGGGACAATCAGCCCCAGCATTTT.

The V and J genes are TRBV6-5 and TRBJ2-7; 8 nucleotides line up with TRBD1. Unmatched junction bases numbered 2, after V lost 5 bases and J lost 2 bases. Germline values: CDR1 MNHEY, CDR2 SVGAGI. The CDR3 runs 13 residues. The CDR3 here is CASSRGQAYEQYF. The CDR3 nucleotides are TGTGCCAGCAGTAGGGGACAGGCCTACGAGCAGTACTTC.

This clonotype was detected ten times or more. V is TRBV29-1 and J is TRBJ2-3, with 12 bases fitting TRBD2. Germline trimming cut 6 bases from V and 1 base from J; bases unmatched to any gene: 5. Looked up from germline, CDR1 is SQVTM and CDR2 is ANQGSEA. The length of the CDR3 is 15 residues. Here the CDR3 DNA reads TGCAGCGTGGGACGGACTAGCGGGGGCACAGATACGCAGTATTTT. It is translated as CSVGRTSGGTDTQYF.

At least ten counts were recorded for this clonotype. The J gene is TRBJ2-3, the V gene TRBV20-1, with D maybe TRBD2 (5 bases). The CDR3 extends over 13 amino acids. Germline V gene data show CDR1 as DFQATT and CDR2 as SNEGSKA (reference sequence). V was pared by 5 bases and J by 3 bases, with 12 bases between. Here the CDR3 reads CSARDYLTDTQYF. In DNA, the CDR3 is TGCAGTGCTCGTGACTACCTGACAGATACGCAGTATTTT.

This clonotype was seen repeatedly, ten times or more. The J gene is TRBJ2-4, the V gene TRBV10-1, with 11 bases matching TRBD2. The germline gives CDR1 WNHNN, CDR2 SYGVQD (reference sequence). J was trimmed by 6 bases and V by 4 bases; bases with no gene match: 14. The CDR3 is made up of 18 amino acids. The DNA for the CDR3 is TGCGCCAGCAGTGGAGCTAGCGGGGGGCTTAAGAACGGAAACATTCAGTACTTC. Its translation: CASSGASGGLKNGNIQYF.